This entry lists 2 T cell receptor beta chains sequenced from one sample in a study of shared clonotypes between healthy human individuals. This table comes from immunoSEQ multiplex PCR, and its TCRdb copy is limited to in-frame clones, with some not included. The sample comprises some 1,600,000 clones, around 98% of which are singletons, and 0.45% rests with the top ten. Sequencing was done on a sample of naive CD4+ T cells sorted from blood. Subset: CD45RA+ positively selected. The receptors stem from a man aged 25-40 years in good health.

The chain joins TRBV6-4 to TRBJ2-5; perhaps TRBD2 as D (5 bases). Germline-derived CDR1 and CDR2 are MRHNA and SNTAGT. The ends were cut back, 1 base at V and 2 bases at J, with 23 bases in the middle. The CDR3 totals 19 residues. The CDR3 DNA reads as TGTGCCAGCAGTGACTTATCGGGTGGGAGTGTAGGGCCACAAGAGACCCAGTACTTC. Translation: CASSDLSGGSVGPQETQYF.

J is TRBJ2-1 and V is TRBV11-3; 7 bases match TRBD1. V was clipped by 5 bases and J by 0 bases; unmatched bases: 4. CDR1 is SGHNT and CDR2 is YENEEA in the germline V gene. This CDR3 has 15 amino acids. The CDR3 is CASSDRAGSYNEQFF. The CDR3 DNA sequence: TGTGCCAGCAGCGACAGGGCTGGCTCCTACAATGAGCAGTTCTTC.